Below, one T cell receptor beta chain is given with its context. Its antigen is currently not known. No quality values exist for individual bases; no much larger clone is one base distant. Per the publication, the time point label means: cycle 4 day 1 (C4D1), after less than 7 weeks of nivolumab. Relapse after autologous stem cell transplantation had occurred in all trial patients, and cohorts A, B and C were distinguished by prior brentuximab vedotin exposure. The trial cohort comprised approximately 55 patients with relapsed/refractory classical Hodgkin lymphoma whose best overall responses were complete response, partial response or progressive disease. Trial patients were treated with single-agent nivolumab in the multi-cohort phase II CheckMate 205 trial. Best overall response was determined by an independent review committee according to the 2007 International Working Group response criteria. PBMCs from the trial were collected at three points: immediately before nivolumab initiation (C1D1), and during therapy at cycle 2 day 1 and cycle 4 day 1. Peripheral blood was collected in 8 mL Vacutainer Cell Preparation Tubes, from which PBMCs were isolated by centrifugation and then cryopreserved.

CDR1 is given as MNHEY and CDR2 as SVGAGI, both from the germline V gene. Inclusive of the bounding cysteine and phenylalanine, the CDR3 is 15 residues long. The sequence is cut down to CDR3 DNA, 45 bases in frame from base 1. V was cut back by 0 bases and J by 4 bases, leaving a gap of 12 bases between them. The Qiagen DNeasy kit was used to extract genomic DNA from unsorted PBMCs and from the negatively selected CD4+ and CD8+ fractions. TCR beta CDR3 regions were subjected to amplification by immunoSEQ multiplex PCR with primers that anneal to V and J segments. A synthetic immune receptor repertoire was used to minimize amplification bias, and any residual bias was removed computationally once sequencing was done. Processing in the source paper ran as follows. Custom Python scripts were used to quantify repertoire diversity as the Shannon entropy index. Unsorted, CD4+ and CD8+ repertoires were examined separately, except in combined analyses, for which CD4+ and CD8+ sequences were merged in silico. Clonal expansion was defined as at least a 2-fold frequency increase after treatment relative to C1D1, with a pseudocount of 0.5 for undetected baseline clones. Singleton clones were defined as clones with 0 or 1 copy at C1D1, and non-singleton clones were defined as clones with 2 or more copies. Clones expanded in unsorted samples were assigned a CD4+, CD8+ or unknown annotation through matching of protein sequences in sorted samples from the same patient. Wilcoxon tests were applied to paired samples to test diversity changes from C1D1 to C4D1. This immuneACCESS table, as held by TCRdb, lists in-frame sequences with V and J called but not all clones. Of the missing ones, under half trace to an unresolved V gene in checked studies; the others have no known cause. From that table come the V and J calls and clone size; the DNA was used to work out D and trimming. Here the sample has about 39,000 clones; around 80% occur a single time. The ten largest account for around 37% of the sample.

The data belong to a study of PD-1 blockade in classical Hodgkin lymphoma (dated by TCRdb to about 2020). Some background on the complete study: Nivolumab dosing was 3 mg/kg intravenously every 2 weeks, continuing until either disease progression or unacceptable toxicity. A peripheral blood immune signature of response to PD-1 blockade in classical Hodgkin lymphoma was defined using TCR beta sequencing and CyTOF. The paper as a whole reports these results and caveats: Baseline diversity similar to that of newly diagnosed patients was observed in trial patients achieving complete response, whereas significantly lower diversity was observed in partial responders and progressors. Lower diversity was observed in patients in whom nivolumab was started less than 1 year after ASCT, and these patients were excluded from later analyses so that confounding by immune reconstitution would be avoided. The study was restricted to a single clinical trial cohort, and the causes of repertoire differences, possibly disease activity or prior therapy, were left undefined. CD4+ but not CD8+ TCR diversity rose significantly by C4D1 (p=0.0027 vs p=0.16), most apparent in complete responders (p=0.02). Newly diagnosed patients were reported to have lower baseline TCR diversity than healthy donors, and relapsed/refractory patients were reported to have lower baseline TCR diversity still.

The sample here was peripheral blood mononuclear cells (PBMCs), taken before the fourth cycle of nivolumab. The TCR originated in a human donor with classical Hodgkin lymphoma. The sequence links TRBV6-5 to TRBJ1-2, with no reliable assignment of the D segment. Here the CDR3 is given as CASSYSNWGGYGYTF. In nucleotides, the sequence is TGTGCCAGCAGTTACTCGAATTGGGGAGGCTATGGCTACACCTTC.